Presented here are 19 T cell receptor beta chains from one specimen sequenced in a study of T cells in localized non-small cell lung cancer. Assay used: immunoSEQ multiplex PCR; TCRdb lists only in-frame clones, some missing. The sample shows around 15,000 clones, about nine tenths of them seen only once. The sample in question was peripheral blood mononuclear cells, obtained before any cancer treatment. Receptor source: a man between 35 and 75 years old with stage III lung adenocarcinoma.

The CDR3 nucleotides read TGTGCCAGCAGCTTTGGCAGGGGGCAGTACGAGCAGTACTTC. Encoded protein: CASSFGRGQYEQYF. The chain links TRBV5-4 to TRBJ2-7; TRBD1 agrees at 8 bases. The CDR3 is made up of 14 amino acids. Unmatched junction bases numbered 5, after V lost 2 bases and J lost 4 bases. Germline-derived CDR1 and CDR2 are SGHNT and YYREEE (reference sequence).

J is TRBJ2-1 and V is TRBV11-3; TRBD2 matches 13 bases. The germline V gene has CDR1 SGHNT and CDR2 YENEEA. The trim removed 4 bases at V and 7 bases at J, leaving 4 bases unmatched. This CDR3 has 15 amino acids. CDR3 DNA: TGTGCCAGCAGCTGGGGGACTAGCGGGAAGAATGAGCAGTTCTTC. Translated: CASSWGTSGKNEQFF. Together with reference TRBV11-3 and TRBJ2-1, the CDR3 gives the full variable domain: EAGVVQSPRYKIIEKKQPVAFWCNPISGHNTLYWYLQNLGQGPELLIRYENEEAVDDSQLPKDRFSAERLKGVDSTLKIQPAELGDSAVYLCASSWGTSGKNEQFFGPGTRLTVL.

The chain is built from TRBV29-1 and TRBJ2-2; TRBD2 agrees at 10 bases. The CDR3 has 14 residues. Looked up from germline, CDR1 is SQVTM and CDR2 is ANQGSEA. V was clipped by 5 bases and J by 5 bases; unmatched bases: 5. CDR3 nucleotides: TGCAGCGTTTCGCCTAGCGGGAGTACCGGGGAGCTGTTTTTT. It encodes CSVSPSGSTGELFF.

CDR3 region: CASSEILTGPYGYTF. The CDR3 DNA reads as TGTGCCAGCAGTGAAATATTGACAGGGCCTTATGGCTACACCTTC. The V call is TRBV6-1, the J call TRBJ1-2; the match to TRBD1 covers 7 bases. CDR1 is MNHNS and CDR2 is SASEGT in the germline V gene. This CDR3 region has 15 residues. V shed 2 bases, J shed 5 bases, and the junction held 8 bases outside the gene matches.

The chain couples TRBV19 to TRBJ2-2; D is perhaps TRBD2 (6 bases). The CDR3 spans 14 residues. Germline V gives CDR1 LNHDA, CDR2 SQIVND (reference sequence). Trimming took 9 bases from V and 2 from J, leaving 13 bases between them. CDR3 coding DNA: TGTGCCAGCCACGGGAGTATAAACACCGGGGAGCTGTTTTTT. This gives the protein CASHGSINTGELFF.

The chain carries TRBV27 and TRBJ1-1; unclear D gene. Germline V CDR1 and CDR2: MNHEY, SMNVEV (reference sequence). V dropped 3 bases and J dropped 3 bases, with 11 bases sitting between them. This CDR3 contains 14 residues. The CDR3 sequence is CASSFFSTYTEAFF. CDR3 nucleotides: TGTGCCAGCAGTTTTTTCTCAACTTACACTGAAGCTTTCTTT.

This clone turned up a few times. This rearrangement joins TRBV9 to TRBJ1-1; D not resolved. Germline-derived CDR1 and CDR2 are SGDLS and YYNGEE. Deletions cut 0 bases from V and 0 bases from J, with 15 bases between. This CDR3 is 17 amino acids long. The CDR3: CASSVGSGFTMNTEAFF. DNA for the CDR3: TGTGCCAGCAGCGTAGGGTCCGGCTTCACCATGAACACTGAAGCTTTCTTT.

The V call is TRBV5-1, the J call TRBJ2-5; D unclear. CDR1 and CDR2 (germline): SGHRS, YFSETQ. This CDR3 is built from 15 residues. Trimming cost V 0 bases and J 3 bases, with 12 bases left between them. The CDR3 sequence is CASSLGVFDEETQYF. CDR3 nucleotide sequence: TGCGCCAGCAGCTTGGGAGTTTTCGACGAAGAGACCCAGTACTTC.

This clone was observed once. The chain joins TRBV28 to TRBJ2-3; D may be TRBD2 (6 bases). The CDR3 spans 16 residues. Germline CDR1 reads MDHEN; CDR2 reads SYDVKM. Deletions cut 6 bases from V and 1 base from J, with 17 bases between. CDR3 nucleotide sequence: TGTGCCAGCAGCTGGCTTCGGGAGTCGGGCACAGATACGCAGTATTTT. Translation: CASSWLRESGTDTQYF. The complete variable domain, with remaining parts taken from reference TRBV28 and TRBJ2-3, reads DVKVTQSSRYLVKRTGEKVFLECVQDMDHENMFWYRQDPGLGLRLIYFSYDVKMKEKGDIPEGYSVSREKKERFSLILESASTNQTSMYLCASSWLRESGTDTQYFGPGTRLTVL.

The chain uses TRBV6-5 and TRBJ1-5; no reliable D call. Germline CDR1 and CDR2: MNHEY and SVGAGI. The length of the CDR3 is 12 residues. Trimming took off 11 bases at V and 3 bases at J, with 11 bases between the two ends. This CDR3 is CAASGVNQPQHF. As DNA, the CDR3 is TGTGCCGCCTCCGGGGTCAATCAGCCCCAGCATTTT.

The chain employs TRBV19 and TRBJ1-4; D possibly corresponds to TRBD1 (5 bases). The V end lost 1 base, the J end lost 0 bases, and 15 bases lay between the germline ends. Germline V gene data show CDR1 as LNHDA and CDR2 as SQIVND (reference sequence). The CDR3 covers 18 residues. This CDR3 reads CASSIGAGRSTTNEKLFF. The CDR3, as DNA: TGTGCCAGTAGTATAGGGGCGGGACGTTCAACAACTAATGAAAAACTGTTTTTT.

The CDR3 spells CASSVPTGVNYGYTF. CDR3 in DNA: TGTGCCAGCAGCGTACCCACAGGGGTTAACTATGGCTACACCTTC. The V gene is TRBV11-2, the J gene TRBJ1-2; 7 positions match TRBD1. Germline V gene data show CDR1 as SGHAT and CDR2 as FQNNGV. This CDR3 is 15 amino acids long. With 5 bases clipped from V and 1 base from J, the junction kept 7 bases outside the gene matches.

The V gene is TRBV6-1, the J gene TRBJ2-7; TRBD1 matches at 9 bases. CDR1 is MNHNS, CDR2 SASEGT, per germline. The CDR3 sequence is 15 residues long. The J segment lost 2 bases and the V segment lost 1 base, leaving 3 bases of the junction unmatched. The CDR3 sequence: CASSEEGTGPYEQYF. Here the CDR3 DNA reads TGTGCCAGCAGTGAAGAAGGGACAGGGCCCTACGAGCAGTACTTC.

V usage is TRBV21-1 and J usage is TRBJ2-5. TRBV21-1 is flagged as a pseudogene. This CDR3 has 11 residues. DNA of the CDR3: TGTGCCAGCAGCAGGAAAGAGACCCAGTACTTC. Translated, it gives CASSRKETQYF.

The chain employs TRBV11-1 and TRBJ2-1; 13 nucleotides line up with TRBD2. CDR3 size: 17 residues. CDR1 and CDR2 from the germline V gene are SGHAT and FQDESV (reference sequence). J was trimmed by 0 bases and V by 1 base; bases with no gene match: 0. The CDR3 DNA follows: TGTGCCAGCAGCTTAGGGACTAGCGGGAGCTCCTACAATGAGCAGTTCTTC. Residues: CASSLGTSGSSYNEQFF. Together with reference TRBV11-1 and TRBJ2-1, the CDR3 gives the full variable domain: EAEVAQSPRYKITEKSQAVAFWCDPISGHATLYWYRQILGQGPELLVQFQDESVVDDSQLPKDRFSAERLKGVDSTLKIQPAELGDSAMYLCASSLGTSGSSYNEQFFGPGTRLTVL.

The chain links TRBV11-2 to TRBJ2-3; TRBD2 agrees at 7 bases. In germline, CDR1 is SGHAT, CDR2 FQNNGV. The length of the CDR3 is 18 residues. After removal of 0 bases from V and 0 bases from J, the junction contained 9 bases not matched to a gene. The chain's CDR3 is CASSLEPQSGASTDTQYF. As DNA, the CDR3 is TGTGCCAGCAGCTTAGAACCCCAAAGCGGGGCTAGCACAGATACGCAGTATTTT.

V is TRBV5-4 and J is TRBJ1-2; TRBD1 aligns across 7 bases. CDR1 and CDR2 (germline): SGHNT, YYREEE (reference sequence). The CDR3 sequence is 17 residues long. Unmatched junction bases numbered 12, after V lost 4 bases and J lost 0 bases. Written as DNA, the CDR3 is TGTGCCAGCAGCCCCACGCCCGGGACAGTCACTAACTATGGCTACACCTTC. This sequence encodes CASSPTPGTVTNYGYTF.

The chain combines TRBV7-2 with TRBJ2-2, with TRBD2 as a possible D gene (5 bases). The CDR3 spans 14 residues. CDR1 is SGHTA, CDR2 FQGNSA, per germline. V lost 2 bases, J lost 7 bases, and 11 bases lay in between. CDR3: CASSLNPRGGELFF. The CDR3, as DNA: TGTGCCAGCAGCTTAAACCCCCGGGGCGGGGAGCTGTTTTTT.

This clone was detected once. The V and J genes are TRBV7-9 and TRBJ2-5; D ambiguous. The CDR3 consists of 15 residues. Trimming pared 1 base from V and 5 bases from J, leaving 14 bases between. Germline V gene data show CDR1 as SEHNR and CDR2 as FQNEAQ (reference sequence). The CDR3 is CASSLVGLRPETQYF. CDR3 in DNA: TGTGCCAGCAGCTTAGTAGGCCTAAGGCCCGAGACCCAGTACTTC.